Sequencing of this T cell receptor (beta chain) was carried out in a study of beta chain features in type 1 diabetes. Whole-study results and caveats: Possibly, sequencing cDNA over-represented cells that had high TCR expression levels. There was a moderate but significant shortening of TCRB CDR3s in all four CD4+ subsets of Type 1 diabetes patients.

Only a few counts were recorded for this clone. Its target is unknown. CD45RO/CCR7/CD25/CD127/CD95/CD27 separated CD4+ naive, central memory, regulatory and stem cell-like memory cells by sorting. All sorted populations exceeded 95% purity. Expressed TCRB transcripts were sequenced, since all the RNA that had been isolated was reverse transcribed. For naive, central memory and regulatory T cell samples, reads averaged around 3.5 million. Assay used: immunoSEQ multiplex PCR; TCRdb lists only in-frame clones, some missing. This table has approximately 260,000 clones, approximately 25% appearing once. J lost 6 bases, V lost 0 bases, and 8 bases had no gene match. This CDR3 comprises 16 residues. CDR1 is GTSNPN and CDR2 is SVGIG in the germline V gene (reference sequence).

J is TRBJ2-1 and V is TRBV30; 10 bases line up with TRBD2. Sample: naive CD4+ T cells from blood. The receptor was derived from a woman aged 30 to 39 with type 1 diabetes. CDR3 in amino acids: CAWSVGTSGIINEQFF. CDR3 nucleotides: TGTGCCTGGAGTGTAGGCACTAGCGGGATTATCAATGAGCAGTTCTTC.